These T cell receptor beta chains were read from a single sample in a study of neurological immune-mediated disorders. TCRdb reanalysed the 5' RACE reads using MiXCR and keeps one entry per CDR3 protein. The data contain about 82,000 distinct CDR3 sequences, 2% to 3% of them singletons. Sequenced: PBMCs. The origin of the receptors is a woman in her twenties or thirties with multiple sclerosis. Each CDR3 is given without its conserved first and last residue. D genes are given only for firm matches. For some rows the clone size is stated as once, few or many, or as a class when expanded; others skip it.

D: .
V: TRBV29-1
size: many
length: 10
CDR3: SVTGWVTEAF

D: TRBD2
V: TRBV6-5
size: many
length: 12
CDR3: ASRSTSGRLEQY

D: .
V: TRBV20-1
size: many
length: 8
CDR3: SAPGYGYT

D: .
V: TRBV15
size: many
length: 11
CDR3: ATSSQMGQEQY

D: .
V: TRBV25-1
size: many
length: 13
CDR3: ASSDKGAGTDTQY

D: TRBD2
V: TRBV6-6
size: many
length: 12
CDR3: ASSTPGGSNEQY

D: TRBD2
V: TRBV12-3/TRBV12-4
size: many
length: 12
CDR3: ASSYGTIFDEQY

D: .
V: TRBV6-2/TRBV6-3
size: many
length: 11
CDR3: ASSLLESGELF

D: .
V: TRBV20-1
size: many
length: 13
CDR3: SASGASLGYNEQF

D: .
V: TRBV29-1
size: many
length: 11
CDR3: SVEWGLGNEQF

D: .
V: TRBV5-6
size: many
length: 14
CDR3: ASSLAGGTRTYEQY

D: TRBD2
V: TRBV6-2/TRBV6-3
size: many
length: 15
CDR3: ASSYYTSGRHTDTQY

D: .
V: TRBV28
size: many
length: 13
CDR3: ASCSAVGRGETQY

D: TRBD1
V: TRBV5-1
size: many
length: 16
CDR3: ASSFLGQGARGANVLT

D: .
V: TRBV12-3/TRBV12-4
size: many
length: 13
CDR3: ASSPGVIFYNEQF

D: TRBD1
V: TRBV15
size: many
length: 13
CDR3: ATSRVGQGDSPLH

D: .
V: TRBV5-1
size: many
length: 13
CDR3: ASSPWSSSYNEQF

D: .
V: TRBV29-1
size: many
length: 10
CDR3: SVDGGANVLT

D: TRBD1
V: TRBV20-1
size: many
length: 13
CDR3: SARTGTGNDDEQY

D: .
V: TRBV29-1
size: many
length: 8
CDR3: SVVQLTQY

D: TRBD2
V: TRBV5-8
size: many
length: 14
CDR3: ASSLIPTSGGNEQF

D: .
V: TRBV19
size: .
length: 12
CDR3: ASSIGGLDSPLH

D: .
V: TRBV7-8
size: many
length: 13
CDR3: ASSLDGGLPYEQY

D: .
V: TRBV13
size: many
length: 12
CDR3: ASSSRVLVYEQY

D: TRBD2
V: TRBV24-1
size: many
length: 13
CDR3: ATAGGLAGDNEQF

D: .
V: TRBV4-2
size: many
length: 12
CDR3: ASSQGDGGLEQF

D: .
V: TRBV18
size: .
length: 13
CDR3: ASSLAGLQTDTQY

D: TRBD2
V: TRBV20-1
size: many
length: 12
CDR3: SARVASGGDIQY

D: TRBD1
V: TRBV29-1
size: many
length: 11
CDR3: SVAGQGDTEAF

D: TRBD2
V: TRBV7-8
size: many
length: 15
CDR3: ASSPALAGSGTGELF

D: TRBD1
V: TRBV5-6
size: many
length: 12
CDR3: ASSFWTGDYEQY

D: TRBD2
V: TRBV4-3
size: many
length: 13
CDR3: ASSQDRLARRTQY

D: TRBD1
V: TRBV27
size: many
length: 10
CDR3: ASSLGQGRAF

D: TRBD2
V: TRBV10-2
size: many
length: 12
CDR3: ASVAGDRYNEQF

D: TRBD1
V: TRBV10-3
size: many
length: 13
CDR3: AISEARDSSYEQY

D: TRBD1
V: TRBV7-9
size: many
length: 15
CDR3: ASSPPGTETSTDTQY

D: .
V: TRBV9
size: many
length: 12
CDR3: ASSVAGSYNEQF

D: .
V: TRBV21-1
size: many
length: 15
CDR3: AASRGTRCYLQETQY

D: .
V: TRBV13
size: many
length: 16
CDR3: ASSLGPWRQNPSYEQY

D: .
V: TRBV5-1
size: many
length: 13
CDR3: ASSLEGGFNQPQH

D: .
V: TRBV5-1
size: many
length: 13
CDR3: ASSLAVDSSYEQY

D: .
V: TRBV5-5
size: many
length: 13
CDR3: ASSLTTGTQETQY

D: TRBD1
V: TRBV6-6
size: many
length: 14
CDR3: ASSNLGQGFYNEQF

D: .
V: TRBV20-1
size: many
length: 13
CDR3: SAREWKGAQETQY

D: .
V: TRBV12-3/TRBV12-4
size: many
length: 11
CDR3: ASSFGRTYEQY

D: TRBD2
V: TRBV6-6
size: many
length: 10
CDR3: ASGAGAETQY

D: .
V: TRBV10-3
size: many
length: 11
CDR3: AIMGARGYEQY

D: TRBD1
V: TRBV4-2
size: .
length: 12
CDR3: ASSQGDRAYGYT

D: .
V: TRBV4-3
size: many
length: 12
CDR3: ASSQAAFSYEQY

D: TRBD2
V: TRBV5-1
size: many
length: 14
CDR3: ASSLPGLGGQETQY